The sequence of this TCR beta chain was determined in a study of response to subunit inactivated influenza vaccine. Whole-study findings and limits: The authors offered the suggestion that each seasonal influenza vaccination recruits few new T cells.

This clonotype was counted many times. The antigen is not known. MiXCR, applied by TCRdb to the RT-PCR reads, yields one record per CDR3 protein. The sample lists under 550,000 distinct CDR3 sequences, less than 10% occurring once. Trimming pared 6 bases from V and 3 bases from J, leaving 16 bases between. Germline V gene sequence: CDR1 SGHRS, CDR2 YFSETQ. The CDR3 is made up of 15 amino acids. The sequence was collected from a man between 50 and 69 years old who received an inactivated influenza vaccine. This specimen consisted of PBMCs from blood, obtained 23 months after vaccination. This sequence joins TRBV5-1 and TRBJ2-1, with TRBD2 as a possible D gene (6 bases). CDR3 amino acids: CASTDGGKVYNEQFF. CDR3 sequence (DNA): TGCGCCAGCACGGATGGGGGGAAGGTCTACAATGAGCAGTTCTTC.